These T cell receptor beta chains were read from a single sample in a study of patients and donors after allogeneic stem cell transplantation. TCRdb itself ran the RT-PCR reads through MiXCR, one entry per CDR3 protein. The sample holds approximately 200,000 distinct CDR3 sequences, 35% to 45% seen once. Material for sequencing was blood, either unsorted or a sorted T cell fraction (not recorded which). Source of these receptors: a human donor who was either an allogeneic HSCT recipient or a stem cell or donor lymphocyte infusion donor (not recorded which). It is not recorded whose cells these are; they may come from a transplant donor. Both conserved end residues are part of each CDR3. The D gene is left open where the match is weak. Clone size is shown for a subset of rows, as once, few, many or a class of expanded clone.

clone size	V gene	J gene	D gene	CDR3 protein	CDR3 DNA
.	TRBV24-1	TRBJ1-1	.	CATSDWGDTEAFF	TGTGCCACCAGTGATTGGGGTGACACTGAAGCTTTCTTT
.	TRBV6-6	TRBJ1-5	.	CASSHSTYGERDNQPQHF	TGTGCCAGCAGCCACTCGACGTATGGGGAGAGAGACAATCAGCCCCAGCATTTT
.	TRBV5-1	TRBJ2-7	.	CASGEDMGYEQYF	TGCGCCAGTGGCGAGGACATGGGCTACGAGCAGTACTTC
.	TRBV28	TRBJ1-6	.	CASSPPGSPLHF	TGTGCCAGCAGTCCCCCCGGGTCACCCCTCCACTTT
.	TRBV6-1	TRBJ2-3	.	CASSESSWGAVSTDTQYF	TGTGCCAGCAGTGAGTCCTCCTGGGGGGCTGTTAGCACAGATACGCAGTATTTT
.	TRBV28	TRBJ1-2	.	CASSLTPGRAHYGYTF	TGTGCCAGCAGTCTCACCCCGGGCAGGGCCCACTATGGCTACACCTTC
.	TRBV6-2/TRBV6-3	TRBJ2-1	TRBD2	CASSPPGRAGVNNEQFF	TGTGCCAGCAGCCCACCGGGACGGGCGGGGGTAAACAATGAGCAGTTCTTC
.	TRBV7-9	TRBJ1-1	.	CASSREVEGRTF	TGTGCCAGCAGCCGAGAGGTAGAAGGCAGGACCTTT
few	TRBV4-1	TRBJ1-5	.	CASSQVGDISNQPQHF	TGCGCCAGCAGCCAAGTCGGCGACATTAGCAATCAGCCCCAGCATTTT
.	TRBV27	TRBJ1-2	.	CASSTGYSYGYTF	TGTGCCAGCAGCACGGGTTATAGCTATGGCTACACCTTC
.	TRBV7-6	TRBJ2-7	.	CASSLATGHHPDEQYF	TGTGCCAGCAGCTTAGCGACAGGACACCATCCTGACGAGCAGTACTTC
.	TRBV30	TRBJ2-7	.	CACMEKYEQYF	TGTGCCTGCATGGAGAAATACGAGCAGTACTTC
.	TRBV12-3/TRBV12-4	TRBJ2-2	TRBD1	CASSFLQGAGELFF	TGTGCCAGCAGTTTCTTACAGGGGGCCGGGGAGCTGTTTTTT
.	TRBV28	TRBJ1-1	TRBD1	CASSYPYRQGNTEAFF	TGTGCCAGCAGTTACCCATACCGACAGGGTAACACTGAAGCTTTCTTT
.	TRBV20-1	TRBJ1-2	TRBD1	CSAKGQGYRSNYGYTF	TGCAGTGCTAAAGGACAGGGTTACCGTAGTAACTATGGCTACACCTTC
.	TRBV6-1	TRBJ1-6	.	CASSGTVSNSPLHF	TGTGCCAGCAGTGGAACGGTTTCTAATTCACCCCTCCACTTT
.	TRBV6-6	TRBJ2-1	.	CASSYATGYEQFF	TGTGCCAGCAGTTACGCGACGGGGTATGAGCAGTTCTTC
.	TRBV29-1	TRBJ1-2	.	CSVPDPPLYGYTF	TGCAGCGTTCCCGACCCGCCACTTTATGGCTACACCTTC
.	TRBV7-2	TRBJ2-1	.	CASSLGAYVEQFF	TGTGCCAGCAGCTTAGGAGCCTATGTGGAGCAGTTCTTC
few	TRBV5-1	TRBJ1-1	.	CASSLGRWGEVTEAFF	TGCGCCAGCAGCTTGGGTCGCTGGGGGGAGGTCACTGAAGCTTTCTTT
.	TRBV12-3/TRBV12-4	TRBJ1-5	TRBD1	CASQTGNQPQHF	TGTGCCAGTCAGACAGGGAATCAGCCCCAGCATTTT
.	TRBV5-5	TRBJ1-6	.	CATREGIRSPLHF	TGTGCCACCCGGGAGGGGATAAGGTCACCCCTCCACTTT
.	TRBV3-1	TRBJ1-2	.	CASSLTVLNYGYTF	TGTGCCAGCAGCCTCACGGTGTTAAACTATGGCTACACCTTC
.	TRBV7-3	TRBJ1-1	.	CASSSSPNTEAFF	TGTGCCAGCAGCTCATCACCGAACACTGAAGCTTTCTTT
.	TRBV18	TRBJ1-3	.	CASSPGGTSGNTIYF	TGTGCCAGCTCACCCGGGGGGACCTCTGGAAACACCATATATTTT
few	TRBV4-1	TRBJ2-2	.	CASSPRYGELFF	TGCGCCAGCAGCCCACGGTACGGGGAGCTGTTTTTT
few	TRBV5-1	TRBJ1-2	TRBD1	CASSFRGRDYGYTF	TGCGCCAGCAGCTTCAGGGGGCGTGACTATGGCTACACCTTC
.	TRBV30	TRBJ1-2	.	CAWSVLGYGYTF	TGTGCCTGGAGTGTTTTAGGCTATGGCTACACCTTC
.	TRBV12-3/TRBV12-4	TRBJ1-6	.	CASSRANFSPLHF	TGTGCCAGCAGTCGCGCAAATTTCTCACCCCTCCACTTT
.	TRBV15	TRBJ2-3	TRBD2	CATSRDSGGWGSPDTQYF	TGTGCCACCAGCAGAGATAGCGGGGGCTGGGGGTCGCCAGATACGCAGTATTTT
.	TRBV5-1	TRBJ1-1	.	CASSLASRGTEAFF	TGCGCCAGCAGCTTGGCATCCAGGGGCACTGAAGCTTTCTTT
few	TRBV5-6	TRBJ1-2	.	CASSLLGSRTNYGYTF	TGTGCCAGCAGCTTGTTGGGAAGCAGAACTAACTATGGCTACACCTTC
.	TRBV30	TRBJ1-1	.	CAWRFVGAVNTEAFF	TGTGCCTGGAGATTTGTGGGGGCAGTGAACACTGAAGCTTTCTTT
few	TRBV11-2	TRBJ1-1	.	CASSPRAGEVAFF	TGTGCCAGCAGCCCACGGGCAGGGGAGGTAGCTTTCTTT
.	TRBV29-1	TRBJ1-4	TRBD1	CSVAGTVRDEKLFF	TGCAGCGTCGCTGGGACAGTTAGGGATGAAAAACTGTTTTTT
.	TRBV5-1	TRBJ2-1	.	CASSPIRTSLLYNEQFF	TGCGCCAGCAGCCCAATTCGGACCTCACTTTTATACAATGAGCAGTTCTTC
.	TRBV7-2	TRBJ1-5	.	CASSDNLNQPQHF	TGTGCCAGCAGCGATAACCTCAATCAGCCCCAGCATTTT
few	TRBV12-3/TRBV12-4	TRBJ1-5	TRBD1	CASSRDRGYEQPQHF	TGTGCCAGCAGCCGGGACAGGGGTTATGAGCAGCCCCAGCATTTT
.	TRBV25-1	TRBJ2-1	.	CASTKGSQPYNEQFF	TGTGCCAGCACTAAGGGATCCCAGCCCTACAATGAGCAGTTCTTC
.	TRBV4-1	TRBJ2-2	.	CASSQARGPGELFF	TGCGCCAGCAGCCAAGCCCGGGGACCCGGGGAGCTGTTTTTT
few	TRBV5-6	TRBJ1-1	.	CASSVWENTEAFF	TGTGCCAGCAGCGTTTGGGAGAACACTGAAGCTTTCTTT
.	TRBV10-3	TRBJ2-7	TRBD1	CAIRRTGVSYEQYF	TGTGCCATCAGGAGGACAGGAGTCTCCTACGAGCAGTACTTC